This passage covers 20 T cell receptor beta chains from one sample sequenced in a study of blood T cell repertoires in COVID-19. The data were produced by immunoSEQ multiplex PCR, yet TCRdb's version contains in-frame clones alone and is incomplete. The sample lists roughly 260,000 clones, 70% to 90% seen once, with 2.1% in the top ten. The material sequenced was peripheral blood. Receptor source: a woman aged 40 to 50 who had recovered from COVID-19.

V usage is TRBV29-1 and J usage is TRBJ1-2; D not resolved. The CDR3 contains 15 residues. V lost 3 bases and J lost 0, with 14 bases in between. Germline CDR1 SQVTM, CDR2 ANQGSEA. CDR3 in amino acids: CSVEILGRANYGYTF. The CDR3 DNA follows: TGCAGCGTTGAGATCTTGGGCAGAGCTAACTATGGCTACACCTTC.

This clone is a singleton in its sample. This chain links TRBV27 with TRBJ1-2; 9 nucleotides align to TRBD1. V dropped 6 bases and J dropped 4; count of bases not matched to a gene: 0. This CDR3 has 12 residues. The germline V gene encodes CDR1 MNHEY and CDR2 SMNVEV (reference sequence). CDR3 coding DNA: TGTGCCAGCAGGACAGGGGGCTATGGCTACACCTTC. This translates into CASRTGGYGYTF.

The chain combines TRBV29-1 with TRBJ1-4; 12 bases line up with TRBD1. From germline, CDR1 is SQVTM and CDR2 ANQGSEA. This CDR3 contains 15 residues. Trimming at V came to 5 bases and at J to 2 bases, leaving 3 bases not matched to a gene. The CDR3: CSVKGQGATNEKLFF. CDR3 DNA sequence: TGCAGCGTTAAGGGACAGGGGGCGACTAATGAAAAACTGTTTTTT.

The J gene is TRBJ1-4, the V gene TRBV4-3, with 8 nucleotides matching TRBD1. With 0 bases clipped from V and 2 bases from J, the junction kept 2 bases outside the gene matches. The CDR3 loop spans 16 amino acids. CDR1 is LGHNA and CDR2 is YSLEER in the germline V gene. The CDR3 spells CASSQDSGGTNEKLFF. CDR3 nucleotide sequence: TGCGCCAGCAGCCAAGACTCAGGGGGCACTAATGAAAAACTGTTTTTT.

The genes are TRBV6-5 and TRBJ1-5, with D tentatively TRBD1 (5 bases). CDR1 is MNHEY, CDR2 SVGAGI, per germline. There are 15 residues in the CDR3. V lost 0 bases, J lost 5 bases, and 11 bases lay in between. As DNA, the CDR3 is TGTGCCAGCAGTTACTCGATCGGGGGATATCAGCCCCAGCATTTT. Translating gives CASSYSIGGYQPQHF.

The rearrangement links TRBV7-2 to TRBJ2-1; 10 positions agree with TRBD2. This CDR3 has 16 amino acids. Germline V lookup: CDR1 SGHTA, CDR2 FQGNSA. Trimming at V came to 4 bases and at J to 9 bases, leaving 12 bases not matched to a gene. CDR3 DNA sequence: TGTGCCAGCAGCTCGCGGCGGGCTAGCGGGAGAATTGAGCAGTTCTTC. The encoded protein is CASSSRRASGRIEQFF.

In its sample, this clone was seen once. V usage is TRBV4-3 and J usage is TRBJ2-1, with 11 positions matching TRBD2. There are 17 residues in the CDR3. Trimming removed 1 base from V and 8 bases from J; junction bases left unmatched: 10. Germline CDR1 and CDR2: LGHNA and YSLEER. CDR3 DNA sequence: TGCGCCAGCAGCCAAGCCTTTAGCGGGGGGGCTTCCGATGAGCAGTTCTTC. Its translation: CASSQAFSGGASDEQFF.

This chain connects TRBV27 to TRBJ2-7, with 8 positions matching TRBD1. The CDR3 covers 15 residues. The ends lost 7 bases at V and 0 bases at J; junction bases unmatched: 8. The germline gives CDR1 MNHEY, CDR2 SMNVEV (reference sequence). CDR3 protein: CASILRQGSSYEQYF. In DNA, the CDR3 is TGTGCCAGCATCCTTAGACAGGGGAGCTCCTACGAGCAGTACTTC.

This clone was found a few times. The chain is built from TRBV13 and TRBJ2-7; 12 bases align to TRBD2. Germline V lookup: CDR1 PRHDT, CDR2 FYEKMQ (reference sequence). The CDR3 runs 13 residues. The V gene end was trimmed by 8 bases and the J gene end by 7 bases; junction bases not matched to a gene: 6. The CDR3 is CASLEGTSGEQYF. CDR3 sequence (DNA): TGTGCCAGCCTCGAAGGGACTAGCGGGGAGCAGTACTTC.

The genes are TRBV18 and TRBJ2-1, with 10 bases identical to TRBD2. The V and J ends lost 2 bases and 15 bases, in that order; junction bases with no gene match: 10. Germline V lookup: CDR1 KGHSH, CDR2 LQKENI. There are 14 residues in the CDR3. The DNA for the CDR3 is TGTGCCAGCTCACCAGTTGCTAGCGGGGGTAGGCCGTTCTTC. Amino acid sequence: CASSPVASGGRPFF. Variable domain in full (rest from reference TRBV18 and TRBJ2-1): NAGVMQNPRHLVRRRGQEARLRCSPMKGHSHVYWYRQLPEEGLKFMVYLQKENIIDESGMPKERFSAEFPKEGPSILRIQQVVRGDSAAYFCASSPVASGGRPFFGPGTRLTVL.

This chain's CDR3 is CASSPWGGSGNTIYF. CDR3 DNA: TGCGCCAGCAGCCCTTGGGGCGGATCTGGAAACACCATATATTTT. The chain couples TRBV4-3 to TRBJ1-3; D perhaps matches TRBD1 (5 bases). Trimming left V 4 bases short and J 1 base short, with 11 bases between. CDR3 length: 15 residues. The germline CDR1 and CDR2 sequences are LGHNA and YSLEER.

The chain is built from TRBV11-2 and TRBJ2-3, with D uncertain. Between the trimmed V and J ends, which lost 1 base and 2 bases, there was a span of 7 bases. This CDR3 is 14 amino acids long. The germline gives CDR1 SGHAT, CDR2 FQNNGV. The CDR3 sequence is CASSLALFTDTQYF. In nucleotides, the CDR3 is TGTGCCAGCAGCTTAGCCCTCTTCACAGATACGCAGTATTTT.

The V call is TRBV19, the J call TRBJ1-4; TRBD1 matches at 7 bases. V shed 3 bases, J shed 4 bases, and the junction held 5 bases outside the gene matches. Germline V gene lookup returns CDR1 LNHDA and CDR2 SQIVND (reference sequence). This CDR3 is 15 amino acids long. CDR3 in DNA: TGTGCCAGTAGTATGAGGACAGGACGTAATGAAAAACTGTTTTTT. It encodes CASSMRTGRNEKLFF.

The chain carries TRBV6-4 and TRBJ1-5, with TRBD1 as a possible D gene (6 bases). The CDR3 consists of 12 residues. Germline V lookup: CDR1 MRHNA, CDR2 SNTAGT. CDR3 in amino acids: CAMDSSNQPQHF. As DNA, the CDR3 is TGTGCAATGGACAGTAGCAATCAGCCCCAGCATTTT.

This clone was detected once. The chain combines TRBV6-6 with TRBJ1-5; weak D call: TRBD1 (5 bases). Germline-derived CDR1 and CDR2 are MNHNY and SVGAGI (reference sequence). The CDR3 is 16 amino acids. V was clipped by 2 bases and J by 6 bases, with 17 bases between them. The CDR3 sequence: CASSYRSRVSSQPQHF. The CDR3 bases are TGTGCCAGCAGTTACCGCTCCAGGGTTTCGAGTCAGCCCCAGCATTTT.

With regard to this clone: This CDR3 is also generated by other DNA sequences in the sample. V usage is TRBV7-2 and J usage is TRBJ2-6; 8 bases map to TRBD1. CDR1 is SGHTA, CDR2 FQGNSA, per germline. J was trimmed by 2 bases and V by 4 bases; bases with no gene match: 1. This CDR3 comprises 15 residues. The CDR3, as DNA: TGTGCCAGCAGCTCGGACAGGGCTGGGGCCAACGTCCTGACTTTC. It codes for CASSSDRAGANVLTF.

V is TRBV5-4 and J is TRBJ2-7, with D possibly being TRBD1 (6 bases). V was shortened by 3 bases and J by 2 bases, with 12 bases between the two germline ends. The CDR3 runs 14 residues. The germline V gene encodes CDR1 SGHNT and CDR2 YYREEE (reference sequence). The CDR3 region has the DNA TGTGCCAGCAGCTCCCGGGACACCACCTACGAGCAGTACTTC. Protein sequence: CASSSRDTTYEQYF.

The chain recombines TRBV3-1 (or the pseudogene TRBV3-2) with TRBJ1-2, with 10 bases matching TRBD1. Germline values: CDR1 LGHDT, CDR2 YNNKEL (reference sequence). Trimming took 1 base from V and 6 from J; bases not matched to a gene: 2. The CDR3 consists of 14 residues. CDR3 sequence: CASSQAGTGDGYTF. In DNA form, the CDR3 reads TGTGCCAGCAGCCAAGCCGGGACAGGGGATGGCTACACCTTC.

Concerning this clone: Other DNA sequences in this specimen translate into the identical CDR3. This chain connects TRBV7-9 to TRBJ1-1; D gene unclear. CDR1 and CDR2 (germline): SEHNR, FQNEAQ (reference sequence). This CDR3 has 14 amino acids. Trimming removed 3 bases from V and 4 bases from J, with 12 bases in between. CDR3 sequence reads: CASSLVREGTEAFF. CDR3 nucleotides: TGTGCCAGCAGCTTGGTTAGGGAGGGCACTGAAGCTTTCTTT.

CDR3 in amino acids: CASSHSSDRGWDTIYF. CDR3 in DNA: TGCGCCAGCAGCCATTCAAGCGACAGGGGGTGGGACACCATATATTTT. The chain recombines TRBV4-3 with TRBJ1-3, with 9 nucleotides matching TRBD1. The CDR3 covers 16 residues. Germline V CDR1 and CDR2: LGHNA, YSLEER. V shed 3 bases, J shed 8 bases, and the junction held 11 bases outside the gene matches.